This section outlines one TCR beta chain sequence together with its context. Its matching antigen is unknown. Data came from immunoSEQ multiplex PCR; TCRdb stores just in-frame clones and leaves some out. This table holds 100,000 to 150,000 clones, over 65% found once. These data come from a study of identifying expanded T cells in peripheral blood. General observations from the study: Two-week clone count variance significantly increased as total template count grew. About 1.2 clones differed between technical replicates, versus about 16 and 19 over time.

In germline, CDR1 is SGHAT, CDR2 FQNNGV. There are 14 residues in the CDR3. Between the trimmed V and J ends, which lost 8 bases and 3 bases, there was a span of 14 bases. Healthy donors had no documented immune events, such as infections, while sampled. This sequence was found in a person aged 18 to 70 in good health. The chain is built from TRBV11-2 and TRBJ2-1; perhaps D is TRBD1 or TRBD2 (5 bases each). Sequenced material: blood. The CDR3 DNA reads as TGTGCCAGCGCCGCAGGGACCGACTACAATGAGCAGTTCTTC. Protein: CASAAGTDYNEQFF.